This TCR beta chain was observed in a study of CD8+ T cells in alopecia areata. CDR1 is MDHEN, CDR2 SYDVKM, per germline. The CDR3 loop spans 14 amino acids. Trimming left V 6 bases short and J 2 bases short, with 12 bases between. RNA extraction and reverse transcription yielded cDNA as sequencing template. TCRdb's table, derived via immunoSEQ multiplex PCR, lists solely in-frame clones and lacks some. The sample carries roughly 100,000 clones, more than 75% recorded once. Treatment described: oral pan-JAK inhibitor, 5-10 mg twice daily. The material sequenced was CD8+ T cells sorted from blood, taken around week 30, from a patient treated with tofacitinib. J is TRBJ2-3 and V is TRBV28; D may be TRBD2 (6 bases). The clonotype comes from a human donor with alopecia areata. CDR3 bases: TGTGCCAGCAGGCGGACTACCCTCACAGATACGCAGTATTTT. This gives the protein CASRRTTLTDTQYF. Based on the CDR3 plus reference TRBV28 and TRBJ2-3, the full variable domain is DVKVTQSSRYLVKRTGEKVFLECVQDMDHENMFWYRQDPGLGLRLIYFSYDVKMKEKGDIPEGYSVSREKKERFSLILESASTNQTSMYLCASRRTTLTDTQYFGPGTRLTVL.